In its sample, the clone carrying this TCR beta chain was seen many times. These data are taken from a study of T cells in Graves' hyperthyroidism and ophthalmopathy. With duration under 3 months, ophthalmopathy was active: Clinical Activity Score at least 3, NOSPECS at least 4. Researchers barred patients who had uncontrolled infection, other autoimmune disease, pregnancy or lactation. The source material, RNA transcripts, was used to amplify TCR beta CDR3 regions. First-round RT-PCR targeting the TCR CDR3 was performed with the HTBI primer set. TCRdb itself ran the multiplex PCR reads through MiXCR, one entry per CDR3 protein. The table has 300,000 or so distinct CDR3 sequences, about a sixth seen once. Per the germline V gene, CDR1 is MNHNS and CDR2 is SASEGT. V was pared by 5 bases and J by 0 bases, with 25 bases between. The CDR3 contains 19 residues.

The V call is TRBV6-1, the J call TRBJ1-1, with a tentative D call TRBD1 (5 bases). This TCR was recovered from a woman aged 55-69 years with Graves' ophthalmopathy. The sample comprised blood. Here the CDR3 DNA reads TGTGCCAGCAGTTACGGTTTCTTGGCAGGGATAAGCATGAACACTGAAGCTTTCTTT. Translation: CASSYGFLAGISMNTEAFF.